One sample yielded the 28 T cell receptor beta chains listed below, sequenced in a study of OX40 agonist ivuxolimab in advanced cancers. Method: immunoSEQ multiplex PCR; TCRdb's copy keeps in-frame clones and lacks some. The sample consists of roughly 60,000 clones, approximately 91% of them appearing once. The sample in question was CD4+ or CD8+ T cells sorted from blood, obtained in a trial of the OX40 agonist ivuxolimab. These TCRs come from an adult with an advanced solid tumor such as melanoma, head and neck, liver or kidney cancer.

J is TRBJ2-6 and V is TRBV7-2, with 7 bases matching TRBD1. The trim removed 5 bases at V and 3 bases at J, leaving 13 bases unmatched. This CDR3 contains 18 residues. CDR1 SGHTA and CDR2 FQGNSA come from the germline V gene. This CDR3 reads CASSPRELRGSGANVLTF. The DNA for the CDR3 is TGTGCCAGCAGCCCTAGAGAGCTCAGGGGGAGTGGGGCCAACGTCCTGACTTTC.

This chain joins TRBV11-2 and TRBJ2-1, with a possible D match to TRBD2 (5 bases). Germline CDR1 is SGHAT and CDR2 is FQNNGV. The CDR3 is 14 residues long. V was clipped by 5 bases and J by 6 bases, with 14 bases between them. The CDR3 sequence is CASSPLSGSNEQFF. CDR3 bases: TGTGCCAGCAGCCCGCTTAGTGGGAGCAATGAGCAGTTCTTC.

The V call is TRBV5-4, the J call TRBJ2-7, with 8 bases aligning to TRBD2. The CDR3 has 16 amino acids. With 5 bases clipped from V and 3 bases from J, the junction kept 13 bases outside the gene matches. In germline, CDR1 is SGHNT, CDR2 YYREEE (reference sequence). The CDR3 sequence is CASSQPTSGDHYEQYF. DNA of the CDR3: TGTGCCAGCAGTCAACCAACTAGCGGTGATCACTACGAGCAGTACTTC.

V is TRBV28 and J is TRBJ1-4; no reliable D call. CDR3 length: 11 amino acids. Per the germline V gene, CDR1 is MDHEN and CDR2 is SYDVKM. The V and J ends lost 2 bases and 8 bases respectively, with 3 bases between them. The CDR3 region is CASSLQEKLFF. CDR3 bases: TGTGCCAGCAGTTTACAGGAAAAACTGTTTTTT.

This sequence joins TRBV6-5 and TRBJ2-4, with a weak D call TRBD1 (6 bases). This CDR3 is built from 15 residues. Germline lookup yields CDR1 MNHEY and CDR2 SVGAGI. Trimming cost V 0 bases and J 1 base, with 7 bases left between them. This chain's CDR3 is CASSYSRGAKNIQYF. The CDR3 coding sequence is TGTGCCAGCAGTTACTCGAGGGGGGCCAAAAACATTCAGTACTTC.

The chain is built from TRBV4-1 and TRBJ1-5; maybe TRBD1 (6 bases). The CDR3 spans 18 residues. Trimming pared 0 bases from V and 4 bases from J, leaving 19 bases between. CDR1 and CDR2 (germline): MGHRA, YSYEKL. CDR3 region: CASSQDWVAGAGNQPQHF. CDR3 nucleotide sequence: TGCGCCAGCAGCCAAGATTGGGTCGCGGGGGCGGGTAATCAGCCCCAGCATTTT.

The V gene is TRBV11-2, the J gene TRBJ2-3; TRBD1 might be the D (6 bases). CDR1 SGHAT and CDR2 FQNNGV come from the germline V gene. This CDR3 is built from 13 residues. The V end lost 4 bases, the J end lost 5 bases, and 10 bases lay between the germline ends. CDR3 sequence: CASSWVRGDTQYF. The CDR3 DNA follows: TGTGCCAGCAGCTGGGTCAGGGGAGATACGCAGTATTTT.

The chain links TRBV7-2 to TRBJ1-3, with D tentatively TRBD1 (5 bases). This CDR3 spans 15 amino acids. Germline loops: CDR1 SGHTA, CDR2 FQGNSA. The V and J ends lost 2 bases and 9 bases respectively, with 17 bases between them. The CDR3 nucleotides are TGTGCCAGCAGCTTAACCCGGACCCCTGGGGCCACCATATATTTT. Encoded protein: CASSLTRTPGATIYF.

The chain is built from TRBV9 and TRBJ2-3, with D perhaps assigned TRBD1 or TRBD2 (6 bases each). The CDR3 runs 16 residues. The V gene's germline CDR1 is SGDLS and CDR2 YYNGEE. Deletions cut 4 bases from V and 0 bases from J, with 15 bases between. The CDR3 DNA is TGTGCCAGCAGCCCTAGGGGGGAGCGGAGCACAGATACGCAGTATTTT. Encoded protein: CASSPRGERSTDTQYF.

With respect to this clone: One junction end disagrees with the germline gene, perhaps due to a read error. The gene calls are TRBV7-7 and TRBJ1-5; no definite D call. There are 17 residues in the CDR3. Germline V gene lookup returns CDR1 SSHAT and CDR2 FNYEAQ (reference sequence). CDR3 sequence: CASSRGDGIGFNQPQHF. In nucleotides, the CDR3 is TGTGCTAGCAGCCGCGGAGATGGGATAGGATTTAATCAGCCCCAGCATTTT.

The J gene is TRBJ2-5, the V gene TRBV19; D is perhaps TRBD2 (5 bases). The CDR3 spans 13 residues. The V end was cut by 7 bases, the J end by 5 bases, with 14 bases between. Germline lookup yields CDR1 LNHDA and CDR2 SQIVND (reference sequence). CDR3 nucleotides: TGTGCCAGTACTCCCGGGAATAGGGAGACCCAGTACTTC. Translating it yields CASTPGNRETQYF.

The J gene is TRBJ1-4, the V gene TRBV14; D uncertain. Germline V gives CDR1 SGHDN, CDR2 FVKESK. The CDR3 runs to 15 residues. The CDR3 protein is CPIRRGDATNEKLFF. The CDR3 coding sequence is TGTCCAATTAGGCGAGGCGACGCAACTAATGAAAAACTGTTTTTT. The whole variable domain, filled in from reference TRBV14 and TRBJ1-4, reads EAGVTQFPSHSVIEKGQTVTLRCDPISGHDNLYWYRRVMGKEIKFLLHFVKESKQDESGMPNNRFLAERTGGTYSTLKVQPAELEDSGVYFCPIRRGDATNEKLFFGSGTQLSVL.

This clone was seen a single time. V is TRBV2 and J is TRBJ2-2, with D possibly being TRBD1 or TRBD2 (6 bases each). Germline V gene data show CDR1 as SNHLY and CDR2 as FYNNEI. V lost 6 bases and J 0 bases, leaving 11 bases between the germline ends. There are 15 residues in the CDR3. CDR3 DNA: TGTGCCAGCAGGTGGGGGGCGGCGAACACCGGGGAGCTGTTTTTT. Encoded protein: CASRWGAANTGELFF.

The chain combines TRBV2 with TRBJ1-1; D may be TRBD1 (5 bases). Germline V lookup: CDR1 SNHLY, CDR2 FYNNEI. V lost 5 bases to trimming and J lost 4 bases, with 17 bases between them. The CDR3 extends over 15 amino acids. CDR3 DNA sequence: TGTGCCAGCAGTCCTTGGCGGGGGGGAGGCACTGAAGCTTTCTTT. Its translation is CASSPWRGGGTEAFF.

The chain couples TRBV18 to TRBJ1-1; D gene ambiguous. The germline V and J ends were trimmed by 1 base and 3 bases, with 9 bases remaining between them. The CDR3 totals 14 residues. The V gene's germline CDR1 is KGHSH and CDR2 LQKENI. Written as DNA, the CDR3 is TGTGCCAGCTCACCACGGGGTGAGGACACTGAAGCTTTCTTT. Residues: CASSPRGEDTEAFF. Together with reference TRBV18 and TRBJ1-1, the CDR3 gives the full variable domain: NAGVMQNPRHLVRRRGQEARLRCSPMKGHSHVYWYRQLPEEGLKFMVYLQKENIIDESGMPKERFSAEFPKEGPSILRIQQVVRGDSAAYFCASSPRGEDTEAFFGQGTRLTVV.

The rearrangement links TRBV6-1 to TRBJ1-4, with TRBD1 matching 11 bases. This CDR3 is 16 amino acids long. Trimming cost V 2 bases and J 7 bases; bases outside gene matches: 6. CDR1 and CDR2 (germline): MNHNS, SASEGT. The CDR3 spells CASSEHVGQGAEKLFF. CDR3 bases: TGTGCCAGCAGTGAACACGTCGGACAGGGGGCTGAAAAACTGTTTTTT.

J is TRBJ2-7 and V is TRBV29-1; TRBD1 aligns across 10 bases. V was clipped by 7 bases and J by 4 bases; unmatched bases: 4. The length of the CDR3 is 12 residues. The germline CDR1 and CDR2 sequences are SQVTM and ANQGSEA. The CDR3 bases are TGCAGCGCCGGGACAGGGGATTACGAGCAGTACTTC. Translation gives CSAGTGDYEQYF.

V and J are TRBV11-2 and TRBJ2-5; D is unresolved. The CDR3 is made up of 14 amino acids. CDR1 and CDR2 from the germline V gene are SGHAT and FQNNGV. V lost 1 base to trimming and J lost 3 bases, with 9 bases between them. CDR3 nucleotides: TGTGCCAGCAGCTTAGTTAGGACCAAAGAGACCCAGTACTTC. This translates into CASSLVRTKETQYF.

V is TRBV7-2 and J is TRBJ2-7, with 7 bases matching TRBD1. Trimming cost V 0 bases and J 2 bases; bases outside gene matches: 4. Looked up from germline, CDR1 is SGHTA and CDR2 is FQGNSA. This CDR3 region has 15 residues. CDR3 sequence: CASSLASGGAYEQYF. The CDR3 DNA reads TGTGCCAGCAGCTTAGCGTCAGGGGGAGCCTACGAGCAGTACTTC.

The rearrangement joins TRBV19 to TRBJ2-3, with D tentatively TRBD1 (6 bases). Germline CDR1 is LNHDA and CDR2 is SQIVND (reference sequence). With 2 bases removed from V and 3 bases from J, the gap between germline ends came to 9 bases. There are 14 residues in the CDR3. The CDR3 nucleotides read TGTGCCAGTAGTATACGGGACACAACAGATACGCAGTATTTT. It encodes CASSIRDTTDTQYF.

The chain couples TRBV19 to TRBJ1-5; D perhaps matches TRBD1 (5 bases). Germline V gives CDR1 LNHDA, CDR2 SQIVND (reference sequence). V gave up 0 bases and J gave up 3 bases, with 15 bases separating them. The CDR3 is 17 amino acids. Here the CDR3 DNA reads TGTGCCAGTAGTATAGATAGGGGAGGACCTTACAATCAGCCCCAGCATTTT. It translates to CASSIDRGGPYNQPQHF.

The rearrangement joins TRBV5-6 to TRBJ2-7; D call uncertain. CDR3 size: 14 residues. The germline V gene has CDR1 SGHDT and CDR2 YYEEEE. V lost 0 bases, J lost 1 base, and 8 bases lay in between. The DNA of the CDR3 is TGTGCCAGCAGCTTGGTTTCGGAGTCCTACGAGCAGTACTTC. Protein: CASSLVSESYEQYF. The full variable domain, completed using reference TRBV5-6 and TRBJ2-7, is DAGVTQSPTHLIKTRGQQVTLRCSPKSGHDTVSWYQQALGQGPQFIFQYYEEEERQRGNFPDRFSGHQFPNYSSELNVNALLLGDSALYLCASSLVSESYEQYFGPGTRLTVT.

This chain joins TRBV27 and TRBJ2-3; 14 bases fit TRBD2. Germline values: CDR1 MNHEY, CDR2 SMNVEV (reference sequence). After removal of 0 bases from V and 1 base from J, the junction contained 9 bases not matched to a gene. This CDR3 has 20 residues. For the CDR3, the DNA is TGTGCCAGCAGTTTATCGACTAGCGGGAGGGCGTGGGGAGGCACAGATACGCAGTATTTT. Residues: CASSLSTSGRAWGGTDTQYF.

The CDR3 loop is CASSQISGIPYNEQFF. The CDR3 DNA reads as TGTGCCAGCAGCCAAATTAGCGGGATCCCCTACAATGAGCAGTTCTTC. J is TRBJ2-1 and V is TRBV5-8; 8 bases map to TRBD2. Germline-derived CDR1 and CDR2 are SGHTS and YDEGEE. The CDR3 extends over 16 amino acids. With V trimmed by 4 bases and J by 2 bases, 8 bases remained unmatched.

V usage is TRBV19 and J usage is TRBJ2-7; D might be TRBD2 (7 bases). This CDR3 has 15 residues. V lost 6 bases and J lost 3, with 18 bases in between. Germline CDR1 LNHDA, CDR2 SQIVND (reference sequence). CDR3 amino acids: CASRDLGEGVYEQYF. DNA for the CDR3: TGTGCCAGTAGAGACCTCGGGGAGGGGGTCTACGAGCAGTACTTC. The variable domain in full, completed from reference TRBV19 and TRBJ2-7, reads DGGITQSPKYLFRKEGQNVTLSCEQNLNHDAMYWYRQDPGQGLRLIYYSQIVNDFQKGDIAEGYSVSREKKESFPLTVTSAQKNPTAFYLCASRDLGEGVYEQYFGPGTRLTVT.

This chain links TRBV7-8 with TRBJ2-2; 13 nucleotides agree with TRBD2. Trimming removed 4 bases from V and 8 bases from J; junction bases left unmatched: 10. This CDR3 contains 17 residues. Germline-derived CDR1 and CDR2 are SGHVS and FQNEAQ. The CDR3 spells CASSSSGLAGVLGELFF. CDR3 DNA: TGTGCCAGCAGCTCCTCAGGACTAGCGGGAGTTTTAGGGGAGCTGTTTTTT.

The chain joins TRBV5-1 to TRBJ1-2; D might be TRBD1 (6 bases). This CDR3 has 14 residues. The V gene lost 4 bases and the J gene lost 5 bases, with 15 bases spanning the gap. Per the germline V gene, CDR1 is SGHRS and CDR2 is YFSETQ. CDR3: CASSRAGVDYGYTF. CDR3 coding DNA: TGCGCCAGCAGCCGTGCAGGGGTGGATTATGGCTACACCTTC. Looking up the rest from reference TRBV5-1 and TRBJ1-2 gives the full variable domain: KAGVTQTPRYLIKTRGQQVTLSCSPISGHRSVSWYQQTPGQGLQFLFEYFSETQRNKGNFPGRFSGRQFSNSRSEMNVSTLELGDSALYLCASSRAGVDYGYTFGSGTRLTVV.

The gene calls are TRBV6-1 and TRBJ2-3, with TRBD2 as a possible D gene (6 bases). V was pared by 7 bases and J by 4 bases, with 15 bases between. CDR1 and CDR2 (germline): MNHNS, SASEGT. The CDR3 contains 14 residues. The chain's CDR3 is CASKLEGDSDTQYF. Here the CDR3 DNA reads TGTGCCAGCAAATTGGAAGGGGACTCAGATACGCAGTATTTT.